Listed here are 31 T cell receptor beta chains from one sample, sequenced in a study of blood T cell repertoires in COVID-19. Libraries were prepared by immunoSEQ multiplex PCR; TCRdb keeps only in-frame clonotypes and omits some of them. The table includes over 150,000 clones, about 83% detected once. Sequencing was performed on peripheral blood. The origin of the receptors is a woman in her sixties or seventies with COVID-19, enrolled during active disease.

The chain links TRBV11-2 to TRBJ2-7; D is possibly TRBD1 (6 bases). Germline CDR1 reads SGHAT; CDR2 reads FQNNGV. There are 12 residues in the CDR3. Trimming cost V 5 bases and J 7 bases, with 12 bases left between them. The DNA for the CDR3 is TGTGCCAGCAGCCTTCAGGGGATAGAGCAGTACGTC. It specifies CASSLQGIEQYV.

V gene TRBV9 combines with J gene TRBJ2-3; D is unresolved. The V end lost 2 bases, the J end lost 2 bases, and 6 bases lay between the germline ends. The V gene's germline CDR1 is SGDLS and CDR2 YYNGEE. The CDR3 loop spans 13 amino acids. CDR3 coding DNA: TGTGCCAGCAGCGTGGGCCTCACAGATACGCAGTATTTT. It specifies CASSVGLTDTQYF.

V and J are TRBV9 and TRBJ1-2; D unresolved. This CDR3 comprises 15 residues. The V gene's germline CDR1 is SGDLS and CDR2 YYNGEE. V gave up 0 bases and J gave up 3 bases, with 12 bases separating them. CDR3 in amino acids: CASSVGWAADYGYTF. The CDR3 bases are TGTGCCAGCAGCGTAGGGTGGGCTGCAGACTATGGCTACACCTTC.

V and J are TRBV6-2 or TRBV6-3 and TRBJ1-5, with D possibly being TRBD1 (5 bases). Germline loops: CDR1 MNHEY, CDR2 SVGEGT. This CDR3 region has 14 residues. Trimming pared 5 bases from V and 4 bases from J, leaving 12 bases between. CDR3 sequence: CASSKDTLNQPQHF. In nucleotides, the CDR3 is TGTGCCAGCAGTAAGGACACTTTGAATCAGCCCCAGCATTTT.

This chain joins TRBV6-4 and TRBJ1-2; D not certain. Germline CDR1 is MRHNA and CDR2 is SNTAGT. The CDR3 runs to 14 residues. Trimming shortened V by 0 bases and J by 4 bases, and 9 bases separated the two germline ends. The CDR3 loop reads CASSDSESGYGYTF. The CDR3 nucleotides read TGTGCCAGCAGTGACTCGGAAAGCGGCTATGGCTACACCTTC.

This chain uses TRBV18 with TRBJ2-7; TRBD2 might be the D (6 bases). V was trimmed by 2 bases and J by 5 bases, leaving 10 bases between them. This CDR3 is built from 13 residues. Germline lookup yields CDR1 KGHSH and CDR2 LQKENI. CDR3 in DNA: TGTGCCAGCTCACCAGGGAGGATCAACGAGCAGTACTTC. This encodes CASSPGRINEQYF.

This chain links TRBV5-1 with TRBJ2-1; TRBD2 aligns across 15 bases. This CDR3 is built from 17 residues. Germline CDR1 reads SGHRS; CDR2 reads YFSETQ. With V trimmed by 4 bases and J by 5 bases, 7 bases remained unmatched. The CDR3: CASSPGGLAGGDNEQFF. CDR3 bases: TGCGCCAGCAGCCCTGGGGGACTAGCGGGAGGAGACAATGAGCAGTTCTTC.

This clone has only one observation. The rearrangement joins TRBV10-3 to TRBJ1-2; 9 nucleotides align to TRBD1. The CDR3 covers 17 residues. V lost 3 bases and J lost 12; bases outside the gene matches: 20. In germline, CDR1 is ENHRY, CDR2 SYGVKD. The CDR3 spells CAISDTDRGRKASTDTF. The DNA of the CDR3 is TGTGCCATCAGTGATACGGACAGGGGTCGCAAGGCGAGTACTGACACCTTC.

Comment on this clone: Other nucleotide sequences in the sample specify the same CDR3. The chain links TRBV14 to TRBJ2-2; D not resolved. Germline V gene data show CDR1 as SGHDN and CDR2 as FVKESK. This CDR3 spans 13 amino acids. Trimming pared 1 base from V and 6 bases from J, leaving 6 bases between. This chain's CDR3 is CASSQARAGELFF. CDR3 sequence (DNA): TGTGCCAGCAGCCAAGCCCGGGCCGGGGAGCTGTTTTTT.

The CDR3 nucleotides read TGTGCCAGCAGTGACTCTGGACGGGGTGGCGGCTACACCTTC. This gives the protein CASSDSGRGGGYTF. The chain recombines TRBV6-4 with TRBJ1-2; D remains ambiguous. V lost 0 bases and J lost 8, with 13 bases in between. Germline assignment: CDR1 MRHNA and CDR2 SNTAGT. The CDR3 has 14 residues.

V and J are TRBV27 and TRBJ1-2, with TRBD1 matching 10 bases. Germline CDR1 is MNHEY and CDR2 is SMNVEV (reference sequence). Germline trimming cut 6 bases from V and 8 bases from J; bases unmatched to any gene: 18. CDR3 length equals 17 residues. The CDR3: CASSSAGQGFNSRGYTF. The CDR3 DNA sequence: TGTGCCAGCAGCTCCGCGGGACAGGGGTTTAACTCGCGGGGCTACACCTTC.

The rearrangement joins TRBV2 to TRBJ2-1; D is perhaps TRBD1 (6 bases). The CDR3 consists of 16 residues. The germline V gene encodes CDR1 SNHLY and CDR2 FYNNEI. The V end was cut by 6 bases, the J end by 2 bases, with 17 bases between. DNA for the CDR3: TGTGCCAGCAGGGTGACAGGTCTCGGGACCTACAATGAGCAGTTCTTC. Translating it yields CASRVTGLGTYNEQFF.

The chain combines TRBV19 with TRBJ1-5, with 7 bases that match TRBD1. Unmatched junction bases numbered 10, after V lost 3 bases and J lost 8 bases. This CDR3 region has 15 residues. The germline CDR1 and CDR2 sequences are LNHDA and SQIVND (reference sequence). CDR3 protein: CASSMGRGFSEPQHF. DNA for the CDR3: TGTGCCAGTAGTATGGGCAGGGGGTTCTCGGAGCCCCAGCATTTT.

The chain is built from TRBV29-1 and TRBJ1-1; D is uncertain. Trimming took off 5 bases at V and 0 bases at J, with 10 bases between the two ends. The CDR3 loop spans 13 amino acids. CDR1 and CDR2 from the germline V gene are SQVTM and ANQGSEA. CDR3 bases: TGCAGCGTTTACCATAGTGTGAACACTGAAGCTTTCTTT. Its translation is CSVYHSVNTEAFF.

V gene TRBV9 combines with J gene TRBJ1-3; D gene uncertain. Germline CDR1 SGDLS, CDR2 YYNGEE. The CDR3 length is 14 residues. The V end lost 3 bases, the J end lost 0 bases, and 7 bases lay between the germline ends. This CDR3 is CASSGVLSGNTIYF. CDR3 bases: TGTGCCAGCAGCGGAGTCCTCTCTGGAAACACCATATATTTT.

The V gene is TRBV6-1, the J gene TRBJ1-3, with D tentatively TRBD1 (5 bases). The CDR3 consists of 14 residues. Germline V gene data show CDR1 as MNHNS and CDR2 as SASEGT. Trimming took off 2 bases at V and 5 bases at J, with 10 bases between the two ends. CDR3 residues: CASSEKDSRNTIYF. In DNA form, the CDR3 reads TGTGCCAGCAGTGAAAAAGACAGTCGAAACACCATATATTTT.

DNA of the CDR3: TGTGCCAGCAGGAGAGACAGCTCTGGAAACACCATATATTTT. It is translated as CASRRDSSGNTIYF. V is TRBV6-5 and J is TRBJ1-3; possibly TRBD1 for D (5 bases). With 6 bases removed from V and 0 bases from J, the gap between germline ends came to 9 bases. Per germline, CDR1 MNHEY and CDR2 SVGAGI. The CDR3 consists of 14 residues.

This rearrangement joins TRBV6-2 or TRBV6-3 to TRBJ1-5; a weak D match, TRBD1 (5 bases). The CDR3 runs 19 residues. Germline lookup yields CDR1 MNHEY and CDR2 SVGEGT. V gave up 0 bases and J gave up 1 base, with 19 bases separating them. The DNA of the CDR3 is TGTGCCAGCAGTTACTCCCGGGGTAGGGACTGGTCGAGCAATCAGCCCCAGCATTTT. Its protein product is CASSYSRGRDWSSNQPQHF.

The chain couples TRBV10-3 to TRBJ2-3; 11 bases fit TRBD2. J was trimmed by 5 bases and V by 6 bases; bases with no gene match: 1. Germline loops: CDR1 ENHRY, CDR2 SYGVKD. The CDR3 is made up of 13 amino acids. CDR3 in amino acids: CAIRGLAEDTQYF. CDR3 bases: TGTGCCATCAGGGGACTAGCGGAAGATACGCAGTATTTT.

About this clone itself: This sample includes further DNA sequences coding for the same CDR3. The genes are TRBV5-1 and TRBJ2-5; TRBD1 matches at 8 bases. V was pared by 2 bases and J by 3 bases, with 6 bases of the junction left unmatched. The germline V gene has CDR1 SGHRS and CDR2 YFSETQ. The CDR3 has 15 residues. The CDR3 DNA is TGCGCCAGCAGCTTAGATCAGGGGGCGAAAGAGACCCAGTACTTC. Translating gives CASSLDQGAKETQYF.

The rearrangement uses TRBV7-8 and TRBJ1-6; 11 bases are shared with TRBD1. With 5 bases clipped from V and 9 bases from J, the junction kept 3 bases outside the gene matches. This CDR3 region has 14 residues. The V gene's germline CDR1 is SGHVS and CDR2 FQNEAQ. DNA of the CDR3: TGTGCCAGCAGCCCCGGACAGGGGGCTTCACCCCTCCACTTT. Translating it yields CASSPGQGASPLHF.

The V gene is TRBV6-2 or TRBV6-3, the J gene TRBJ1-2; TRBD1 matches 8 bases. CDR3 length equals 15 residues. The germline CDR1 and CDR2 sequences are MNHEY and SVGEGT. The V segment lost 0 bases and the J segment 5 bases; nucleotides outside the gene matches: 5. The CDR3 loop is CASSYSATGVYGYTF. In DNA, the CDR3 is TGTGCCAGCAGTTACTCCGCGACAGGGGTGTATGGCTACACCTTC.

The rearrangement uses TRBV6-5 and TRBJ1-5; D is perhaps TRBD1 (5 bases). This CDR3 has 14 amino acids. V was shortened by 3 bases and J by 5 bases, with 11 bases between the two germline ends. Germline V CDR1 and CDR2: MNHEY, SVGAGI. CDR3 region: CASSYGTNDQPQHF. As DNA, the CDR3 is TGTGCCAGCAGTTATGGGACTAATGATCAGCCCCAGCATTTT.

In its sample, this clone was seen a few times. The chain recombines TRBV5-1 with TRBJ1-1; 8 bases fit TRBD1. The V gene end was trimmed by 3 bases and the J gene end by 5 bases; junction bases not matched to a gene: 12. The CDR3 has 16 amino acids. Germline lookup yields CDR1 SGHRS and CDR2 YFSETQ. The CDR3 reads CASSWTGQAPGTEAFF. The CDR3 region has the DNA TGCGCCAGCAGCTGGACAGGGCAGGCCCCGGGGACTGAAGCTTTCTTT.

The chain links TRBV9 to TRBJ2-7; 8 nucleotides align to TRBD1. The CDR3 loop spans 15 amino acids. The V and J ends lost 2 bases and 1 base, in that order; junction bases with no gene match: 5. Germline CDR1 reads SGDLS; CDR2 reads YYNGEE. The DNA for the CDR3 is TGTGCCAGCAGCGTCGGGACAGGACCTTCCTACGAGCAGTACTTC. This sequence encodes CASSVGTGPSYEQYF.

Written as DNA, the CDR3 is TGTGCCAGCAGCCATCTCTTGCCCGGACAGGGTGTAAACTATGGCTACACCTTC. It encodes CASSHLLPGQGVNYGYTF. This chain joins TRBV3-1 (or the pseudogene TRBV3-2) and TRBJ1-2; 8 bases line up with TRBD1. J lost 2 bases, V lost 3 bases, and 14 bases had no gene match. The CDR3 length is 18 residues. From germline, CDR1 is LGHDT and CDR2 YNNKEL (reference sequence).

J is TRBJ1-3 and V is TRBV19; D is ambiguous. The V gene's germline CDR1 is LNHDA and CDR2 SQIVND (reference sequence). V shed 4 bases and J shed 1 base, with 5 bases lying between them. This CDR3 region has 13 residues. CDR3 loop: CASSTTSGNTIYF. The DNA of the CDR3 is TGTGCCAGTAGTACAACTTCTGGAAACACCATATATTTT.

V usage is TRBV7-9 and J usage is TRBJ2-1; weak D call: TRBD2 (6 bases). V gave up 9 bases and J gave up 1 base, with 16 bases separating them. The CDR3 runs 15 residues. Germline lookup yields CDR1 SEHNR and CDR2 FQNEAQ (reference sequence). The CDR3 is CASREWEGSYNEQFF. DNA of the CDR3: TGTGCCAGTCGGGAGTGGGAAGGATCCTACAATGAGCAGTTCTTC.

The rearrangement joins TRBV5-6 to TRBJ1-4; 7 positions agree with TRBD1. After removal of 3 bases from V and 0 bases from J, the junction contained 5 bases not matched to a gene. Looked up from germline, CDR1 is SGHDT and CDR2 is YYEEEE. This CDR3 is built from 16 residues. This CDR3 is CASSYPGTATNEKLFF. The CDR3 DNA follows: TGTGCCAGCAGCTACCCCGGGACAGCAACTAATGAAAAACTGTTTTTT.

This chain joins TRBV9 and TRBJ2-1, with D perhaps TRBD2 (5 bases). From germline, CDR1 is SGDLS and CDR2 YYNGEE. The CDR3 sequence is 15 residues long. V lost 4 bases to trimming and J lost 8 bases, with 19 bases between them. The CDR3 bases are TGTGCCAGCAGCCCGCGGACCCTGCTCGGGGATGAGCAGTTCTTC. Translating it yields CASSPRTLLGDEQFF.

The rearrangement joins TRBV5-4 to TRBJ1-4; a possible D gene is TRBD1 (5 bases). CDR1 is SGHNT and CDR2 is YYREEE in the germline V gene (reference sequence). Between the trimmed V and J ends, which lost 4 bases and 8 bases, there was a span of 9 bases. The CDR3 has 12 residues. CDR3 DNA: TGTGCCAGCAGCCCTGACAGAGAAAAACTGTTTTTT. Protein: CASSPDREKLFF.